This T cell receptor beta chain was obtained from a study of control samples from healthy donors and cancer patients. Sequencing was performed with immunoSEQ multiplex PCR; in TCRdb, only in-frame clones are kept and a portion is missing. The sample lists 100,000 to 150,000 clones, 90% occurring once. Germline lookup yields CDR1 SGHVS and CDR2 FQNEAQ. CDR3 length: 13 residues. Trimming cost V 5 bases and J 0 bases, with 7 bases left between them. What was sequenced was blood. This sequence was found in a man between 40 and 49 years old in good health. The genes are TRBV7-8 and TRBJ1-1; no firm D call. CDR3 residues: CASSPILNTEAFF. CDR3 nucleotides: TGTGCCAGCAGCCCTATTTTGAACACTGAAGCTTTCTTT.